Below, one T cell receptor (beta chain) is given with its context. Its antigen is unknown. Within one base of it there is no much larger clone, and no base qualities were kept. The germline V gene (reference sequence) specifies SGHNT as CDR1 and YYREEE as CDR2. The CDR3 runs 16 amino acids, cysteine and phenylalanine included. Only the CDR3 portion is preserved as DNA: 48 bases, with reading frame beginning at the first base. The junction shows trimming of 0 bases on V and 3 bases on J, and the gene matches do not reach 2 bases of it. The data were obtained in a study of technical replicates of blood from a handful of donors (TCRdb year 2017). To prepare the library, the immunoSEQ multiplex PCR assay was applied. TCRdb retrieved this table from immuneACCESS and kept in-frame rearrangements only. Not all clones are present; in checked studies, unresolved V genes account for under half, and no reason is known for the remainder. The sample profile shows 55,000 to 60,000 clones; just under 95% of them were found once. The top ten clones comprise around 4% of the sample.

Sequenced: PBMCs. The sequence was collected from a human donor in good health. Some clones in this sample may be carry-over from other donors' samples. The V and J segments used are TRBV5-4 and TRBJ2-7; a stretch of 14 junction bases matches TRBD2. The CDR3 reads CASSLAGTSGSYEQYF. The DNA sequence is given as TGTGCCAGCAGCTTGGCAGGGACTAGCGGGAGCTACGAGCAGTACTTC.